A single sample gave rise to the 23 T cell receptor beta chains below, sequenced in a study of identical twins (TCRdb year 2016). The library was produced with 5' RACE. TCRdb lists the instrument as Illumina HiSeq 2000. TCRdb's own reprocessing of the public reads used fastp at Q25 and MiXCR and kept productive beta chains. CDR3 protein sequences are deduplicated, and each keeps its most common genes and DNA. The sample table lists 550,000 to 700,000 distinct CDR3 sequences, around 9.6% of them with a count of one. The top ten hold roughly 3.2% of the sample. This sample was shared with a second study, whose subject was yellow fever vaccine responses in identical twins.

Sequencing used PBMCs. These TCRs come from a woman aged 18-29 years in good health.

The sample holds many counts of this clonotype. The junction departs from the called germline gene at one end, perhaps through a read error. This chain links TRBV6-2 or TRBV6-3 with TRBJ2-3; D possibly corresponds to TRBD2 (6 bases). The CDR3 extends over 13 amino acids. CDR1 MNHEY and CDR2 SVGEGT come from the germline V gene. The CDR3 region is CASSYIRGTERVF. The CDR3 DNA reads TGTGCCAGCAGTTACATCCGCGGGACTGAAAGGGTTTTT.

V is TRBV7-6 and J is TRBJ2-7; D tentatively reads TRBD1 or TRBD2 (5 bases each). The germline V gene encodes CDR1 SGHVS and CDR2 FNYEAQ. CDR3 length: 13 amino acids. The V and J ends lost 4 bases and 6 bases respectively, with 13 bases between them. This CDR3 is CASSWDPMLEQYF. Written as DNA, the CDR3 is TGTGCCAGCAGCTGGGACCCCATGCTCGAGCAGTACTTC. Supplemented by reference TRBV7-6 and TRBJ2-7, the full variable domain reads GAGVSQSPRYKVTKRGQDVALRCDPISGHVSLYWYRQALGQGPEFLTYFNYEAQQDKSGLPNDRFSAERPEGSISTLTIQRTEQRDSAMYRCASSWDPMLEQYFGPGTRLTVT.

The chain recombines TRBV6-2 or TRBV6-3 with TRBJ2-7; D possibly corresponds to TRBD1 (5 bases). Deletions cut 6 bases from V and 3 bases from J, with 12 bases between. The CDR3 loop spans 13 amino acids. Germline-derived CDR1 and CDR2 are MNHEY and SVGEGT. CDR3 in DNA: TGTGCCAGCAGGCGCGACAGCTACTACGAGCAGTACTTC. It codes for CASRRDSYYEQYF.

This clonotype has a handful of counts. The chain couples TRBV11-2 to TRBJ1-1, with D possibly TRBD1 on 6 matching bases. Germline CDR1 reads SGHAT; CDR2 reads FQNNGV. The CDR3 has 17 amino acids. The germline V and J ends were trimmed by 0 bases and 0 bases, with 14 bases remaining between them. Here the CDR3 reads CASSLDPLQGLNTEAFF. CDR3 bases: TGTGCCAGCAGCTTAGATCCATTACAGGGCTTGAACACTGAAGCTTTCTTT.

The rearrangement links TRBV20-1 to TRBJ2-7; 8 bases match TRBD1. In germline, CDR1 is DFQATT, CDR2 SNEGSKA (reference sequence). V shed 6 bases, J shed 3 bases, and the junction held 10 bases outside the gene matches. The CDR3 runs 14 residues. The CDR3 region has the DNA TGCAGTGCAGCCGGGGACAGGAGAAGCTACGAGCAGTACTTC. It translates to CSAAGDRRSYEQYF.

The chain combines TRBV11-2 with TRBJ2-3; 9 nucleotides match TRBD2. The V and J ends lost 0 bases and 2 bases, in that order; junction bases with no gene match: 9. This CDR3 is built from 18 residues. CDR1 and CDR2 from the germline V gene are SGHAT and FQNNGV. CDR3 sequence: CASSLDQSLAGPTDTQYF. The CDR3, as DNA: TGTGCCAGCAGCTTAGATCAGAGCCTAGCGGGGCCCACAGATACGCAGTATTTT.

This clonotype was counted at least ten times. The rearrangement links TRBV6-2 or TRBV6-3 to TRBJ1-1; perhaps TRBD1 as D (6 bases). Germline CDR1 reads MNHEY; CDR2 reads SVGEGT. Between the trimmed V and J ends, which lost 4 bases and 5 bases, there was a span of 14 bases. The CDR3 spans 14 residues. The CDR3 region has the DNA TGTGCCAGCAGTTTTGTCGGGGGGCGAACTGAAGCTTTCTTT. Translating gives CASSFVGGRTEAFF.

J is TRBJ2-7 and V is TRBV4-1, with no clear D. Germline lookup yields CDR1 MGHRA and CDR2 YSYEKL. V lost 1 base and J lost 0, with 13 bases in between. The length of the CDR3 is 16 residues. The CDR3: CASSQVITVSSYEQYF. Written as DNA, the CDR3 is TGCGCCAGCAGCCAAGTAATCACGGTTAGCTCCTACGAGCAGTACTTC.

This clonotype came up many times. The rearrangement links TRBV12-3 or TRBV12-4 to TRBJ2-5; the match to TRBD2 covers 7 bases. V was pared by 3 bases and J by 2 bases, with 12 bases of the junction left unmatched. The CDR3 contains 17 residues. Here the CDR3 reads CASSLLVRLAVQETQYF. The CDR3, as DNA: TGTGCCAGCAGTTTGTTGGTTCGGCTAGCGGTACAAGAGACCCAGTACTTC.

The chain is built from TRBV12-3 or TRBV12-4 and TRBJ2-7; D is possibly TRBD2 (5 bases). The CDR3 has 17 residues. V lost 5 bases to trimming and J lost 2 bases, with 22 bases between them. CDR3 protein: CASSPQRSASGAYEQYF. The DNA of the CDR3 is TGTGCCAGCAGTCCCCAACGTAGCGCGTCAGGCGCCTACGAGCAGTACTTC.

There are many counts of this clonotype. V gene TRBV20-1 combines with J gene TRBJ1-1, with D possibly being TRBD1 (5 bases). This CDR3 comprises 13 residues. Germline V lookup: CDR1 DFQATT, CDR2 SNEGSKA (reference sequence). The ends were cut back, 6 bases at V and 1 base at J, with 12 bases in the middle. The CDR3 spells CSATSGGNTEAFF. The CDR3 nucleotides read TGCAGTGCGACCAGTGGGGGGAACACTGAAGCTTTCTTT.

This clonotype was seen many times. The CDR3 sequence: CASINKERAQYF. The CDR3, as DNA: TGTGCCAGCATTAATAAAGAGAGGGCGCAGTACTTC. The chain employs TRBV2 and TRBJ2-7, with TRBD2 as a possible D gene (5 bases). The CDR3 is 12 residues long. Germline lookup yields CDR1 SNHLY and CDR2 FYNNEI. Trimming stripped 7 bases from V and 9 bases from J, with 16 bases between. Based on the CDR3 plus reference TRBV2 and TRBJ2-7, the full variable domain is EPEVTQTPSHQVTQMGQEVILRCVPISNHLYFYWYRQILGQKVEFLVSFYNNEISEKSEIFDDQFSVERPDGSNFTLKIRSTKLEDSAMYFCASINKERAQYFGPGTRLTVT.

This clonotype was picked up many times. A clone one base away is much larger, so this may be a read error. This chain links TRBV5-1 with TRBJ2-2; D unclear. The CDR3 sequence is 13 residues long. Germline CDR1 reads SGHRS; CDR2 reads YFSETQ. Between the trimmed V and J ends, which lost 3 bases and 1 base, there was a span of 4 bases. The CDR3 region is CASSWGNTGELFF. The CDR3 bases are TGCGCCAGCAGCTGGGGGAACACCGGGGAGCTGTTTTTT.

The sample holds many counts of this clonotype. The rearrangement joins TRBV29-1 to TRBJ2-3; D uncertain. Per the germline V gene, CDR1 is SQVTM and CDR2 is ANQGSEA. The CDR3 sequence is 13 residues long. Trimming took 2 bases from V and 4 from J, leaving 10 bases between them. This CDR3 reads CSVERVVADTQYF. The DNA for the CDR3 is TGCAGCGTTGAACGGGTAGTCGCAGATACGCAGTATTTT.

This clonotype was counted a few times. V gene TRBV20-1 combines with J gene TRBJ2-5; 14 positions agree with TRBD2. The CDR3 length is 17 residues. The J segment lost 5 bases and the V segment lost 6 bases, leaving 14 bases of the junction unmatched. CDR1 DFQATT and CDR2 SNEGSKA come from the germline V gene (reference sequence). The CDR3 coding sequence is TGCAGTGCACTAGCGACTAGCGGGAGGGCCGGAGGCGAGACCCAGTACTTC. This encodes CSALATSGRAGGETQYF.

CDR3 nucleotides: TGCGCCAGCGCGCTAAGGACCACTCAAGAGACCCAGTACTTC. This translates into CASALRTTQETQYF. V usage is TRBV10-2 and J usage is TRBJ2-5, with D hard to call. CDR3 size: 14 residues. Trimming left V 8 bases short and J 2 bases short, with 15 bases between. Germline CDR1 and CDR2: WSHSY and SAAADI.

The sample holds many counts of this clonotype. This chain connects TRBV5-1 to TRBJ2-7; 10 bases map to TRBD2. The germline CDR1 and CDR2 sequences are SGHRS and YFSETQ. The CDR3 sequence is 15 residues long. V lost 1 base, J lost 0 bases, and 1 base stayed unmatched. CDR3 sequence (DNA): TGCGCCAGCAGCTTGACTAGCGGGGTCTCCTACGAGCAGTACTTC. Its translation is CASSLTSGVSYEQYF.

This clonotype was counted at least ten times. The rearrangement links TRBV16 to TRBJ2-7; D gene ambiguous. The CDR3 contains 11 residues. Germline V gene lookup returns CDR1 KGHSY and CDR2 FQNENV. Trimming removed 4 bases from V and 6 bases from J, with 7 bases in between. CDR3 amino acids: CASSLTAEQYF. As DNA, the CDR3 is TGTGCCAGCAGCCTCACAGCCGAGCAGTACTTC.

This clonotype was picked up a small number of times. The CDR3 DNA is TGTGCCAGCAGCGACCGGAAAAACACAGATACGCAGTATTTT. Translating it yields CASSDRKNTDTQYF. V usage is TRBV9 and J usage is TRBJ2-3; no firm D call. The CDR3 length is 14 residues. V dropped 3 bases and J dropped 2 bases, with 10 bases sitting between them. Germline V CDR1 and CDR2: SGDLS, YYNGEE.

This clonotype was observed many times. The chain recombines TRBV7-2 with TRBJ2-1; D gene uncertain. V was pared by 5 bases and J by 10 bases, with 12 bases between. CDR3 size: 12 residues. Germline lookup yields CDR1 SGHTA and CDR2 FQGNSA. CDR3 residues: CASSREVGEQFF. The CDR3 bases are TGTGCCAGCAGCCGAGAGGTGGGGGAGCAGTTCTTC.

The J gene is TRBJ2-7, the V gene TRBV20-1; TRBD2 is a possible D gene (5 bases). Trimming stripped 0 bases from V and 0 bases from J, with 12 bases between. From germline, CDR1 is DFQATT and CDR2 SNEGSKA (reference sequence). The CDR3 is 15 residues long. CDR3 nucleotides: TGCAGTGCTAGAGATCCGGACTCCAGCTCCTACGAGCAGTACTTC. Residues: CSARDPDSSSYEQYF.

The chain uses TRBV6-4 and TRBJ2-2; no definite D call. Germline V lookup: CDR1 MRHNA, CDR2 SNTAGT. V was trimmed by 3 bases and J by 3 bases, leaving 5 bases between them. The CDR3 consists of 13 residues. The DNA of the CDR3 is TGTGCCAGCAGTGAGAGGTACACCGGGGAGCTGTTTTTT. Its protein product is CASSERYTGELFF.

This clonotype was counted ten times or more. This chain links TRBV5-1 with TRBJ2-3; TRBD2 might be the D (7 bases). Germline CDR1 and CDR2: SGHRS and YFSETQ. V was cut by 0 bases and J by 2 bases, with 19 bases left in between. The CDR3 is 18 amino acids. The CDR3 DNA follows: TGCGCCAGCAGCTTGGCCAATACGGGGGGCCTAATCACAGATACGCAGTATTTT. Its translation: CASSLANTGGLITDTQYF.